The 23 T cell receptor beta chains below come from one sample, sequenced in a study of blood T cell repertoires in COVID-19. The table came from immunoSEQ multiplex PCR; TCRdb's copy has only in-frame clones and leaves some out. The sample lists approximately 190,000 clones, around 82% occurring once. Sequenced: PBMCs or T cells enriched from blood (not recorded which). These receptors were collected from a man aged 40-50 years who had recovered from COVID-19.

This clone was seen only a few times. The V call is TRBV6-5, the J call TRBJ2-1, with 14 bases matching TRBD2. Germline V gives CDR1 MNHEY, CDR2 SVGAGI. The CDR3 is 13 residues long. V was pared by 7 bases and J by 15 bases, with 8 bases of the junction left unmatched. CDR3 in amino acids: CASTRTSGGQRFF. The CDR3 nucleotides are TGTGCCAGCACGCGGACTAGCGGGGGGCAGCGGTTCTTC.

The chain recombines TRBV7-9 with TRBJ1-2; the D is unclear. Germline V gene data show CDR1 as SEHNR and CDR2 as FQNEAQ (reference sequence). V was pared by 2 bases and J by 7 bases, with 11 bases between. The CDR3 has 13 residues. The CDR3 sequence is CASSLPGRGGYTF. Written as DNA, the CDR3 is TGTGCCAGCAGCTTACCCGGCCGGGGTGGCTACACCTTC.

This clone was seen more than once but under ten times. The chain combines TRBV10-3 with TRBJ1-2; D uncertain. The length of the CDR3 is 18 residues. In germline, CDR1 is ENHRY, CDR2 SYGVKD. The V end lost 4 bases, the J end lost 3 bases, and 24 bases lay between the germline ends. The CDR3 spells CAISGQQQTAKKHYGYTF. The CDR3 DNA reads as TGTGCCATCAGTGGACAACAACAAACCGCAAAAAAACACTATGGCTACACCTTC.

The rearrangement uses TRBV28 and TRBJ2-7; possible D gene TRBD2, 5 bases. Germline CDR1 MDHEN, CDR2 SYDVKM. Trimming took 5 bases from V and 2 from J, leaving 19 bases between them. This CDR3 spans 16 amino acids. The CDR3 loop reads CASSPASAGLTYEQYF. Here the CDR3 DNA reads TGTGCCAGCAGTCCCGCGTCGGCGGGTTTGACCTACGAGCAGTACTTC.

The chain employs TRBV29-1 and TRBJ2-3, with TRBD2 identical over 11 bases. J gave up 4 bases and V 4 bases, and 4 bases lay outside the gene matches. The CDR3 loop spans 14 amino acids. Per the germline V gene, CDR1 is SQVTM and CDR2 is ANQGSEA. In nucleotides, the CDR3 is TGCAGCGTTGTAGCGGGGGGGCCCCCAGATACGCAGTATTTT. Translation gives CSVVAGGPPDTQYF.

The genes are TRBV4-2 and TRBJ1-6; D is perhaps TRBD1 (5 bases). CDR3 length: 17 residues. V lost 1 base to trimming and J lost 0 bases, with 10 bases between them. Germline V gene data show CDR1 as LGHNA and CDR2 as YNFKEQ. The CDR3 here is CASSQVLRGSYNSPLHF. The CDR3 DNA sequence: TGTGCCAGCAGCCAAGTCCTAAGGGGCTCCTATAATTCACCCCTCCACTTT.

The rearrangement uses TRBV3-1 (or the pseudogene TRBV3-2) and TRBJ2-1; 11 bases are a match to TRBD1. J gave up 0 bases and V 0 bases, and 10 bases lay outside the gene matches. The CDR3 extends over 20 amino acids. Germline lookup yields CDR1 LGHDT and CDR2 YNNKEL (reference sequence). This chain's CDR3 is CASSQDVGQGGLSSYNEQFF. Written as DNA, the CDR3 is TGTGCCAGCAGCCAAGATGTGGGACAGGGGGGACTAAGCTCCTACAATGAGCAGTTCTTC.

This chain connects TRBV14 to TRBJ1-6; D is undetermined. CDR1 is SGHDN, CDR2 FVKESK, per germline. The CDR3 sequence is 13 residues long. V dropped 1 base and J dropped 8 bases, with 6 bases sitting between them. The CDR3 DNA sequence: TGTGCCAGCAGCCAAGTAGAGGATTCACCCCTCCACTTT. Translated, it gives CASSQVEDSPLHF.

This clone was seen just once. The gene calls are TRBV5-1 and TRBJ1-2; D is undetermined. Germline V gene sequence: CDR1 SGHRS, CDR2 YFSETQ. Trimming took 5 bases from V and 0 from J, leaving 8 bases between them. CDR3 length equals 13 residues. The DNA of the CDR3 is TGCGCCAGCAGACCTTCAGCTAACTATGGCTACACCTTC. The encoded protein is CASRPSANYGYTF.

This clone was observed once. The CDR3 is CAWSPLDRVFPYGYTF. The CDR3 DNA is TGTGCCTGGAGCCCCCTGGACAGGGTTTTCCCCTATGGCTACACCTTC. The chain has TRBV30 and TRBJ1-2; 8 bases line up with TRBD1. Trimming removed 3 bases from V and 4 bases from J; junction bases left unmatched: 13. Germline assignment: CDR1 GTSNPN and CDR2 SVGIG (reference sequence). The CDR3 sequence is 16 residues long.

The V call is TRBV19, the J call TRBJ2-7; TRBD1 matches at 8 bases. This CDR3 comprises 14 residues. Looked up from germline, CDR1 is LNHDA and CDR2 is SQIVND (reference sequence). V dropped 2 bases and J dropped 1; count of bases not matched to a gene: 1. The CDR3: CASSITGGSYEQYF. DNA for the CDR3: TGTGCCAGTAGTATAACAGGGGGGTCCTACGAGCAGTACTTC.

The rearrangement links TRBV2 to TRBJ2-4, with 11 nucleotides matching TRBD1. V lost 6 bases to trimming and J lost 10 bases; unmatched junction nucleotides: 5. This CDR3 region has 13 residues. Germline-derived CDR1 and CDR2 are SNHLY and FYNNEI. The CDR3 nucleotides read TGTGCCAGCAGGGAGGGACAGGGGGGAATTCAGTACTTC. Its translation: CASREGQGGIQYF.

V gene TRBV4-1 combines with J gene TRBJ2-2; TRBD1 aligns across 7 bases. Germline V gene sequence: CDR1 MGHRA, CDR2 YSYEKL. The junction had 11 bases not matched to a gene; V was cut back by 1 base and J by 6 bases. The CDR3 consists of 17 residues. In DNA, the CDR3 is TGCGCCAGCAGCCAAGTTATGCGACAGGGAAGCCCCGGGGAGCTGTTTTTT. It is translated as CASSQVMRQGSPGELFF.

The chain combines TRBV5-4 with TRBJ1-2; 8 positions agree with TRBD1. Germline CDR1 reads SGHNT; CDR2 reads YYREEE (reference sequence). This CDR3 region has 16 residues. J lost 7 bases, V lost 6 bases, and 17 bases had no gene match. DNA of the CDR3: TGTGCCAGCACCTTCACCCTTATTCCAGGGGGCAGTGGCTACACCTTC. Translating it yields CASTFTLIPGGSGYTF.

This chain links TRBV7-2 with TRBJ2-3; 14 bases line up with TRBD2. CDR1 is SGHTA and CDR2 is FQGNSA in the germline V gene. The CDR3 is 18 residues long. The ends lost 3 bases at V and 8 bases at J; junction bases unmatched: 13. CDR3 region: CASSFQGLAGGWWGTQYF. CDR3 in DNA: TGTGCCAGCAGCTTCCAAGGACTAGCGGGGGGCTGGTGGGGTACGCAGTATTTT.

The V call is TRBV10-1, the J call TRBJ2-2; possibly TRBD2 for D (6 bases). The CDR3 contains 16 residues. Germline V CDR1 and CDR2: WNHNN, SYGVQD (reference sequence). Deletions cut 5 bases from V and 3 bases from J, with 16 bases between. The CDR3 loop reads CASSSLGLPYTGELFF. CDR3 in DNA: TGCGCCAGCAGTAGTTTAGGACTACCGTACACCGGGGAGCTGTTTTTT.

Only one count was recorded for this clone. This chain connects TRBV30 to TRBJ1-4; D unresolved. V gave up 4 bases and J gave up 6 bases, with 12 bases separating them. The CDR3 has 13 amino acids. Per germline, CDR1 GTSNPN and CDR2 SVGIG (reference sequence). CDR3 residues: CAWNGNYDEKLFF. The CDR3 bases are TGTGCCTGGAACGGGAACTATGATGAAAAACTGTTTTTT.

This rearrangement joins TRBV15 to TRBJ2-5, with TRBD1 as a possible D gene (6 bases). The V gene lost 1 base and the J gene lost 4 bases, with 10 bases spanning the gap. Per germline, CDR1 LNHNV and CDR2 YYDKDF (reference sequence). This CDR3 has 14 amino acids. CDR3 protein: CATSRGGPTETQYF. For the CDR3, the DNA is TGTGCCACCAGCAGAGGGGGGCCCACAGAGACCCAGTACTTC.

The chain carries TRBV5-1 and TRBJ1-1; 7 positions match TRBD1. Per the germline V gene, CDR1 is SGHRS and CDR2 is YFSETQ. Trimming at V came to 6 bases and at J to 1 base, leaving 6 bases not matched to a gene. This CDR3 is built from 14 residues. The CDR3, as DNA: TGCGCCAGCAAGCCCCGACAGGGGAACACTGAAGCTTTCTTT. Protein: CASKPRQGNTEAFF. The whole variable domain, filled in from reference TRBV5-1 and TRBJ1-1, reads KAGVTQTPRYLIKTRGQQVTLSCSPISGHRSVSWYQQTPGQGLQFLFEYFSETQRNKGNFPGRFSGRQFSNSRSEMNVSTLELGDSALYLCASKPRQGNTEAFFGQGTRLTVV.

This clone has a single count. V and J are TRBV28 and TRBJ1-2; the D gene is possibly TRBD1 (5 bases). V lost 2 bases, J lost 8 bases, and 18 bases lay in between. The V gene's germline CDR1 is MDHEN and CDR2 SYDVKM. This CDR3 spans 15 amino acids. The CDR3: CASSLPQQAHRGYTF. DNA of the CDR3: TGTGCCAGCAGTTTACCCCAACAGGCCCATCGGGGCTACACCTTC.

The chain couples TRBV6-6 to TRBJ1-1; 9 bases fit TRBD1. The germline gives CDR1 MNHNY, CDR2 SVGAGI (reference sequence). The J segment lost 1 base and the V segment lost 6 bases, leaving 6 bases of the junction unmatched. The CDR3 spans 15 residues. The CDR3 nucleotides read TGTGCCAGCAGCAGGACAGGGGTCGGGAACACTGAAGCTTTCTTT. This codes for CASSRTGVGNTEAFF.

The chain joins TRBV4-2 to TRBJ2-3, with D uncertain. Germline loops: CDR1 LGHNA, CDR2 YNFKEQ. V was pared by 0 bases and J by 2 bases, with 6 bases between. The CDR3 length is 14 residues. CDR3 bases: TGTGCCAGCAGCCAAGATTTCAACACAGATACGCAGTATTTT. Its protein product is CASSQDFNTDTQYF.

This sequence joins TRBV19 and TRBJ1-6; D possibly corresponds to TRBD1 (6 bases). CDR1 LNHDA and CDR2 SQIVND come from the germline V gene (reference sequence). The V and J ends lost 10 bases and 5 bases respectively, with 18 bases between them. This CDR3 region has 15 residues. This CDR3 reads CATTAGAINNSPLHF. As DNA, the CDR3 is TGTGCCACTACGGCGGGGGCAATTAATAATTCACCCCTCCACTTT.